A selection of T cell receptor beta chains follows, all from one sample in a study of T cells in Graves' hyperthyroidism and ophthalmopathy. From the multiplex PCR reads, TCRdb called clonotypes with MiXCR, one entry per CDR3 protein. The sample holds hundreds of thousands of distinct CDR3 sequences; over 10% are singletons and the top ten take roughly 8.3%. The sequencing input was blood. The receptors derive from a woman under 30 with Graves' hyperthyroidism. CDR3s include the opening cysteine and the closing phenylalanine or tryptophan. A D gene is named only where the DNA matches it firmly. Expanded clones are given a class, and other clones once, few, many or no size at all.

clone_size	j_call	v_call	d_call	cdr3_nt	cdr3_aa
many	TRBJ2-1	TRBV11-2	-	TGTGCCAGCAGCGGTCAAGGACCAGGGGACAATGAGCAGTTCTTC	CASSGQGPGDNEQFF
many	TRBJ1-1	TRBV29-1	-	TGCAGCGTTCTAGGTTCGAAAGGTGAAGCTTTCTTT	CSVLGSKGEAFF
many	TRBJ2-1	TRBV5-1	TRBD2	TGCGCCAGCAGCTTGGCTCGCGGGGGGGTCTATGAGCAGTTCTTC	CASSLARGGVYEQFF
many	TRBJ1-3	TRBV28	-	TGTGCCAGCAGTTTATACGGCCGCGCCTCTGGAAACACCATATATTTT	CASSLYGRASGNTIYF
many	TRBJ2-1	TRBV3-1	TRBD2	TGTGCCAGCAGCCAAGGGGCGGGGGGTTTCTACAATGAGCAGTTCTTC	CASSQGAGGFYNEQFF
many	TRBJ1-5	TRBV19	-	TGTGCCAGTAGTGTATCTCCCGGGGGCGGCAATCAGCCCCAGCATTTT	CASSVSPGGGNQPQHF
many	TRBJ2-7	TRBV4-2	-	TGTGCCAGCAGCCAAGAGGTCCTCGACTCCTACGAGCAGTACTTC	CASSQEVLDSYEQYF
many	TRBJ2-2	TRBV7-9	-	TGTGCCAGCTCAGCTCCACAGATCTCGAACACCGGGGAGCTGTTTTTT	CASSAPQISNTGELFF
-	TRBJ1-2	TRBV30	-	TGTGCCTGGAGTACGGGGCCGTATGGCTACACCTTC	CAWSTGPYGYTF
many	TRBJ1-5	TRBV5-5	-	TGTGCCAGCAGCTTGGTTGGGGAAAACAATCAGCCCCAGCATTTT	CASSLVGENNQPQHF
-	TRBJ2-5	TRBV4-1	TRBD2	TGCGCCAGCAGCCAAAGAGAGGGACTAGCGGGGACCTTCCAAGAGACCCAGTACTTC	CASSQREGLAGTFQETQYF
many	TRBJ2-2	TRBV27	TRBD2	TGTGCCAGCAGTCTTAGGGGCGGGAGGTTGATCACCGGGGAGCTGTTTTTT	CASSLRGGRLITGELFF
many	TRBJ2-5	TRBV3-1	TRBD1	TGTGCCAGCAGCCAACTTAGACAGGGGGCGGAGACCCAGTACTTC	CASSQLRQGAETQYF
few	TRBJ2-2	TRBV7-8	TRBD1	TGTGCCAGCAGCAATCAGGGGGCGAGCGCCGGGGAGCTGTTTTTT	CASSNQGASAGELFF
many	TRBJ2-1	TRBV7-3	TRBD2	TGTGCCAGCAGCTCTAGCGGGAGTCTGGATGAGCAGTTCTTC	CASSSSGSLDEQFF
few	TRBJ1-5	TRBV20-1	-	TGCAGTGCTAGTTCTCAAAGCCCCGACAGGAGCAATCAGCCCCAGCATTTT	CSASSQSPDRSNQPQHF
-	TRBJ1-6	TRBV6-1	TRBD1	TGTGCCAGCAGCATTCCCGGGACAGGGGTAAATTCACCCCTCCACTTT	CASSIPGTGVNSPLHF
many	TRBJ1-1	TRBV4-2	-	TGTGCCAGCAGCCAAGCCACGACAGTGGGGAACACTGAAGCTTTCTTT	CASSQATTVGNTEAFF